The T cell receptor (beta chain) under discussion was sequenced for a study of blood T cell dynamics during melanoma immunotherapy. Study details: Standard first-line treatment here was pembrolizumab or nivolumab plus ipilimumab in metastatic melanoma. Findings and caveats of the study: Unlike progressors, later disease-control patients had W3 repertoires gaining clonality or diversity.

Time point in this sample: pre-treatment baseline. Of note for this clone: Its antigen is not known.

The CDR3 is 15 residues long. The ends were cut back, 6 bases at V and 0 bases at J, with 11 bases in the middle. Germline V gene lookup returns CDR1 MNHEY and CDR2 SVGAGI. Clones were read by immunoSEQ multiplex PCR, and TCRdb kept only the in-frame ones, dropping some. The sample lists 16,000 or so clones; approximately 90% were seen once. The chain carries TRBV6-5 and TRBJ1-4, with D hard to call. The sequencing here drew on blood, taken from a patient treated with checkpoint blockade. This clonotype was sampled from a human donor with melanoma. The CDR3 sequence is CASSTDTATNEKLFF. As DNA, the CDR3 is TGTGCCAGCAGCACCGACACTGCAACTAATGAAAAACTGTTTTTT.